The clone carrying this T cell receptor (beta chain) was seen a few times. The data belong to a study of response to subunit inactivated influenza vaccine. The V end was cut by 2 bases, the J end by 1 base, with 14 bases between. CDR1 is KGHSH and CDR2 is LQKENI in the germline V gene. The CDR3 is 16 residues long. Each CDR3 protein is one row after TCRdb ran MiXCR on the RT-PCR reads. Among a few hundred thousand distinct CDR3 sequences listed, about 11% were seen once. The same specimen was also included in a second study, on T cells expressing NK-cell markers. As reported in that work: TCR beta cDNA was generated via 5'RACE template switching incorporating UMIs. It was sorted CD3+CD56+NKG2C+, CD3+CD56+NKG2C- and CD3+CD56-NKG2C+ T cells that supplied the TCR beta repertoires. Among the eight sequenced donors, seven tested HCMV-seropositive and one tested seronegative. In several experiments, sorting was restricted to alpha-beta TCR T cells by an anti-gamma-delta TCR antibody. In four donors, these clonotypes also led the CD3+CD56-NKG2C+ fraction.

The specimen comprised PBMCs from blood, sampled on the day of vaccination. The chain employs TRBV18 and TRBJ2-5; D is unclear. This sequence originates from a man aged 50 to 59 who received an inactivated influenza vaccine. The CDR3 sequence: CASSPFGPNGQETQYF. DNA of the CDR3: TGTGCCAGCTCACCATTTGGACCAAACGGCCAAGAGACCCAGTACTTC. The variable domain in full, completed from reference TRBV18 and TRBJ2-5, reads NAGVMQNPRHLVRRRGQEARLRCSPMKGHSHVYWYRQLPEEGLKFMVYLQKENIIDESGMPKERFSAEFPKEGPSILRIQQVVRGDSAAYFCASSPFGPNGQETQYFGPGTRLLVL.